These 22 T cell receptor beta chains came from one sample sequenced in a study of technical replicates of blood from a few donors. Some clones are missing from TCRdb's copy, which holds only in-frame ones; the method was immunoSEQ multiplex PCR. The sample carries 80,000 to 100,000 clones, around 96% recorded once. The sample was T cells isolated from PBMCs. Receptors originate from a human donor in good health.

The chain couples TRBV20-1 to TRBJ1-2, with D unclear. CDR3 length: 11 amino acids. Germline CDR1 reads DFQATT; CDR2 reads SNEGSKA (reference sequence). V shed 0 bases and J shed 7 bases, with 6 bases lying between them. CDR3 amino acids: CSARDGVGYTF. The CDR3 nucleotides read TGCAGTGCTAGAGACGGGGTTGGCTACACCTTC.

This rearrangement joins TRBV30 to TRBJ1-5, with 7 positions matching TRBD1. The CDR3 is 13 residues long. With 5 bases clipped from V and 4 bases from J, the junction kept 5 bases outside the gene matches. Per germline, CDR1 GTSNPN and CDR2 SVGIG (reference sequence). Here the CDR3 DNA reads TGTGCCTGGGCGGGACAGCCGAATCAGCCCCAGCATTTT. This codes for CAWAGQPNQPQHF.

The chain has TRBV28 and TRBJ2-2, with D tentatively TRBD2 (6 bases). CDR3 length: 17 amino acids. Between the trimmed V and J ends, which lost 5 bases and 2 bases, there was a span of 18 bases. The germline V gene has CDR1 MDHEN and CDR2 SYDVKM. In DNA form, the CDR3 reads TGTGCCAGCAGTCCGGAACTCGGCGGGGTCAACACCGGGGAGCTGTTTTTT. It specifies CASSPELGGVNTGELFF.

V gene TRBV19 combines with J gene TRBJ2-1; TRBD2 is a possible D gene (6 bases). The germline V gene has CDR1 LNHDA and CDR2 SQIVND (reference sequence). This CDR3 is built from 13 residues. V lost 8 bases and J 5 bases, leaving 13 bases between the germline ends. The CDR3 loop reads CASRERSNNEQFF. The CDR3 nucleotides are TGTGCCAGTCGGGAGCGGTCTAACAATGAGCAGTTCTTC.

This clone showed up just once. This rearrangement joins TRBV18 to TRBJ1-1; no clear D. The CDR3 contains 15 residues. V lost 2 bases and J lost 3, with 13 bases in between. The germline V gene encodes CDR1 KGHSH and CDR2 LQKENI. CDR3 nucleotides: TGTGCCAGCTCACCATTCGAACTAAAGGACACTGAAGCTTTCTTT. Protein: CASSPFELKDTEAFF.

The chain has TRBV27 and TRBJ2-7; D might be TRBD2 (5 bases). Germline CDR1 MNHEY, CDR2 SMNVEV (reference sequence). This CDR3 contains 15 residues. The V end lost 9 bases, the J end lost 4 bases, and 22 bases lay between the germline ends. The CDR3 DNA follows: TGTGCCAGTTCCTCGGATGGACTTAAAGGATACGAGCAGTACTTC. It codes for CASSSDGLKGYEQYF.

V usage is TRBV6-5 and J usage is TRBJ2-7, with TRBD2 matching 7 bases. The CDR3 is made up of 12 amino acids. The V gene's germline CDR1 is MNHEY and CDR2 SVGAGI. V lost 9 bases to trimming and J lost 6 bases; unmatched junction nucleotides: 8. The CDR3 here is CASNPSGAEQYF. In nucleotides, the CDR3 is TGTGCCAGTAATCCTAGCGGAGCCGAGCAGTACTTC.

The chain couples TRBV4-1 to TRBJ1-2; D ambiguous. This CDR3 contains 17 residues. V shed 0 bases and J shed 4 bases, with 18 bases lying between them. The germline V gene encodes CDR1 MGHRA and CDR2 YSYEKL. This chain's CDR3 is CASSQESLGAQVYGYTF. For the CDR3, the DNA is TGCGCCAGCAGCCAAGAATCCTTGGGTGCCCAGGTCTATGGCTACACCTTC.

The V call is TRBV5-1, the J call TRBJ2-3; TRBD2 might be the D (6 bases). From germline, CDR1 is SGHRS and CDR2 YFSETQ. This CDR3 is 16 amino acids long. Trimming cost V 0 bases and J 6 bases, with 17 bases left between them. CDR3 sequence (DNA): TGCGCCAGCAGCTTGGGTTCAACGGTTCGGGGGGATACGCAGTATTTT. Protein: CASSLGSTVRGDTQYF.

The rearrangement links TRBV13 to TRBJ2-5; 8 bases are a match to TRBD2. This CDR3 is 16 amino acids long. With V trimmed by 0 bases and J by 3 bases, 6 bases remained unmatched. The germline gives CDR1 PRHDT, CDR2 FYEKMQ (reference sequence). The CDR3 sequence: CASSLGRLLAEETQYF. The CDR3 DNA sequence: TGTGCCAGCAGCTTAGGTCGCCTACTAGCGGAAGAGACCCAGTACTTC. The entire variable domain, with the rest obtained from reference TRBV13 and TRBJ2-5, is as follows: AAGVIQSPRHLIKEKRETATLKCYPIPRHDTVYWYQQGPGQDPQFLISFYEKMQSDKGSIPDRFSAQQFSDYHSELNMSSLELGDSALYFCASSLGRLLAEETQYFGPGTRLLVL.

This clone was detected once. This CDR3 reads CASSRDRSSGNTIYF. CDR3 nucleotides: TGTGCCAGCAGTCGAGACAGATCCTCTGGAAACACCATATATTTT. The chain links TRBV7-9 to TRBJ1-3, with D possibly matching TRBD1 (5 bases). Deletions cut 6 bases from V and 0 bases from J, with 12 bases between. Germline CDR1 and CDR2: SEHNR and FQNEAQ (reference sequence). CDR3 length equals 15 residues.

In its sample, this clone was seen a few times. The rearrangement joins TRBV5-6 to TRBJ2-2, with TRBD2 as a possible D gene (6 bases). The CDR3 totals 15 residues. The germline CDR1 and CDR2 sequences are SGHDT and YYEEEE. V lost 7 bases to trimming and J lost 2 bases, with 15 bases between them. The DNA of the CDR3 is TGTGCCAGCTTGAGGGACGGGAGAAACACCGGGGAGCTGTTTTTT. It specifies CASLRDGRNTGELFF.

This clone appeared once. The V and J genes are TRBV6-1 and TRBJ1-4; D is possibly TRBD1 (5 bases). V was trimmed by 7 bases and J by 0 bases, leaving 12 bases between them. The CDR3 loop spans 15 amino acids. CDR1 and CDR2 (germline): MNHNS, SASEGT. DNA for the CDR3: TGTGCCAGCACCAAAGCGGGGGCAACTAATGAAAAACTGTTTTTT. Encoded protein: CASTKAGATNEKLFF.

This clone showed up just once. J is TRBJ2-1 and V is TRBV29-1, with 12 bases matching TRBD1. This CDR3 contains 14 residues. From germline, CDR1 is SQVTM and CDR2 ANQGSEA. V shed 4 bases, J shed 9 bases, and the junction held 7 bases outside the gene matches. The CDR3 loop is CSVAPGQGASEQFF. CDR3 DNA: TGCAGCGTTGCCCCGGGACAGGGGGCGAGTGAGCAGTTCTTC.

The genes are TRBV6-5 and TRBJ2-2, with a weak D call TRBD1 (6 bases). The CDR3 has 13 amino acids. Germline V lookup: CDR1 MNHEY, CDR2 SVGAGI. Between the trimmed V and J ends, which lost 2 bases and 8 bases, there was a span of 9 bases. CDR3 loop: CASSYRGLGELFF. CDR3 sequence (DNA): TGTGCCAGCAGTTACAGGGGGTTAGGGGAGCTGTTTTTT.

The chain uses TRBV13 and TRBJ1-1; 7 bases are a match to TRBD1. The V gene end was trimmed by 5 bases and the J gene end by 1 base; junction bases not matched to a gene: 7. The CDR3 contains 15 residues. The germline V gene has CDR1 PRHDT and CDR2 FYEKMQ (reference sequence). This chain's CDR3 is CASSRRDSQNTEAFF. In DNA, the CDR3 is TGTGCCAGCAGCAGACGGGACAGCCAGAACACTGAAGCTTTCTTT.

The chain employs TRBV7-2 and TRBJ2-2; TRBD2 matches 7 bases. The V segment lost 0 bases and the J segment 0 bases; nucleotides outside the gene matches: 10. This CDR3 spans 19 amino acids. Per the germline V gene, CDR1 is SGHTA and CDR2 is FQGNSA. The CDR3 bases are TGTGCCAGCAGCTTAGCCCCGGGTAGCGGGCGCTCGAACACCGGGGAGCTGTTTTTT. It yields the protein CASSLAPGSGRSNTGELFF.

The chain uses TRBV19 and TRBJ1-5; TRBD1 might be the D (6 bases). Germline values: CDR1 LNHDA, CDR2 SQIVND (reference sequence). The CDR3 is made up of 14 amino acids. The V end was cut by 5 bases, the J end by 0 bases, with 8 bases between. CDR3 nucleotides: TGTGCCAGTAGTTGGACAGATAGCAATCAGCCCCAGCATTTT. Translating it yields CASSWTDSNQPQHF.

The V gene is TRBV28, the J gene TRBJ2-7; D possibly corresponds to TRBD2 (6 bases). This CDR3 spans 13 amino acids. V lost 7 bases and J 2 bases, leaving 12 bases between the germline ends. Germline V gives CDR1 MDHEN, CDR2 SYDVKM. As DNA, the CDR3 is TGTGCCAGCACTTCGGAGGGACCCTACGAGCAGTACTTC. Translated, it gives CASTSEGPYEQYF.

The J gene is TRBJ1-4, the V gene TRBV6-5, with D hard to call. The CDR3 length is 14 residues. V dropped 2 bases and J dropped 4 bases, with 8 bases sitting between them. From germline, CDR1 is MNHEY and CDR2 SVGAGI. CDR3 nucleotide sequence: TGTGCCAGCAGTTACGGCGGGAATAATGAAAAACTGTTTTTT. Residues: CASSYGGNNEKLFF.

The chain carries TRBV29-1 and TRBJ1-1; D gene uncertain. V dropped 4 bases and J dropped 1 base, with 16 bases sitting between them. The CDR3 runs to 15 residues. Looked up from germline, CDR1 is SQVTM and CDR2 is ANQGSEA. CDR3 region: CSVAGDDGKNTEAFF. The CDR3 DNA follows: TGCAGCGTTGCGGGAGATGATGGGAAGAACACTGAAGCTTTCTTT.

The V call is TRBV30, the J call TRBJ2-1; weak D call: TRBD2 (6 bases). The germline V gene encodes CDR1 GTSNPN and CDR2 SVGIG (reference sequence). The ends were cut back, 4 bases at V and 0 bases at J, with 10 bases in the middle. The CDR3 covers 14 residues. The CDR3 loop reads CAWTSGSSYNEQFF. The CDR3 DNA reads as TGTGCCTGGACTTCCGGGAGCTCCTACAATGAGCAGTTCTTC.